Given below is one T cell receptor (beta chain) in context. There is no known antigen for this receptor. Qualities for individual bases were not recorded, and no much larger clone is one base off. The method behind the library was the immunoSEQ multiplex PCR assay. For TCR sequencing, RNA was extracted from every sample and reverse transcribed into cDNA to serve as template. SuperScript III was used for first-strand cDNA synthesis, primed with a 2:1 mix of oligo-dT and random hexamers. A synthetic immune receptor repertoire was used to gauge amplification bias, and whatever bias remained was removed computationally. Per the source publication's procedure: Raw reads were preprocessed to remove errors, and CDR3 was defined according to IMGT conventions as the region from the conserved cysteine to phenylalanine. To get clonality, Shannon entropy was normalized by log2 of the number of productive unique TCRs and the result was subtracted from 1. Whether each scalp clone was CD4 or CD8 was inferred by checking scalp TCRbeta sequences against the CD4 and CD8 repertoires from sorted blood. TCRdb stores this immuneACCESS table with in-frame sequences only. Part of the clones is absent; in the studies checked, under half of the shortfall reflects unresolved V genes, and no reason is known for the rest. The DNA was the basis for D and trimming; V, J and clone size are from that table. This sample is represented by 110,000 or so clones; roughly 63% of them were singletons. Together, the top ten hold under 35% of the sample.

These data belong to a study of CD8+ T cells in alopecia areata (dated by TCRdb to 2016 to 2018). Describing the broader study: The treated patients, all with moderate-to-severe alopecia areata, were enrolled in an open-label pilot trial of oral tofacitinib given at 5 to 10 mg twice daily. Tofacitinib was administered for 6 to 18 months, and 6 months of follow-up off drug were then conducted to assess delayed response and recurrence. Disease severity in treated patients was measured with the SALT score, which quantifies the percentage of affected scalp surface area. In both human patients and the C3H/HeJ mouse model, the study applied high-throughput TCRbeta sequencing to look at T cell clonal expansion in alopecia areata. On the human side, TCRbeta sequencing was run on scalp tissue and on sorted CD4+ and CD8+ peripheral blood T cells from healthy controls and from alopecia areata patients with either patchy or totalis/universalis disease. Patients on tofacitinib were biopsied at baseline and after 4 and 24 weeks of treatment, and several of the patients also had a later scalp biopsy. Scalp clonality was compared across normal scalp (n=4), patchy alopecia areata scalp (n=8), and alopecia totalis/universalis scalp (n=8). RNA was extracted with the PAXgene miRNA kit for fixed scalp, the miRNeasy kit for PBMCs, and the RNeasy kit for mouse skin. Amplification of TCRbeta CDR3 regions was done by immunoSEQ multiplex PCR using 35 Vbeta forward primers and 13 Jbeta reverse primers.

Results the study describes overall, beyond this receptor: During tofacitinib treatment, many expanded lesional clones remained in scalp and blood, and this persistence may partly explain relapse after treatment is stopped. Tofacitinib significantly lowered scalp clonality and the number of expanded CD8+ clones among the top 100 scalp clones. Unlike mouse skin, which is dominated by gammadelta T cells, normal human skin has resident alphabeta T cells that are also sequenced, and this complicates analysis of the scalp TCR repertoire. Shared TCR sequences between patients were less evident than in mice, which may be partly attributable to HLA diversity in the patient population. The treated cohort was small, with a single nonresponder, so links between baseline CD8+ expansion and response need larger studies. Compared with normal scalp, lesional scalp had higher clonality and more expanded CD8+ clones, particularly in alopecia totalis/universalis, a pattern that suggests antigenic drive.

Reading the label with the study, this specimen's time point is: around 4 weeks on oral tofacitinib. Sample treatment or condition, as interpreted from the label and publication: oral pan-JAK inhibitor, 5-10 mg twice daily. Lesional scalp punch biopsies and peripheral blood were obtained from alopecia areata patients. PBMCs were isolated by density centrifugation and stained for CD3, CD4 and CD8, and CD4+ and CD8+ T cells were sorted on a FACSAria. This TCR was sampled from a human donor with alopecia areata. Here the sequenced sample was CD8+ T cells sorted from blood, taken at week 4, from a patient treated with tofacitinib.

The encoded CDR3 is CSVEDGATGELFF. The nucleotides are TGCAGCGTTGAAGATGGGGCTACCGGGGAGCTGTTTTTT. Recombination connected TRBV29-1 to TRBJ2-2; TRBD1 is possibly the D segment (5 matching bases). Inclusive of the bounding cysteine and phenylalanine, the CDR3 is 13 residues long. The entry retains the CDR3 DNA only, 39 bases that are in frame from base 1. Looking up the germline V gene yields CDR1 SQVTM and CDR2 ANQGSEA. The junction carries 7 bases between V and J, which are trimmed by 0 bases and 5 bases respectively.